This T cell receptor beta chain was sequenced in a study of T cell responses to AZD1222 COVID-19 vaccine. Notes on this clone: Its target is not known.

Overall study findings and caveats: Only a handful of AZD1222 recipients tested seropositive at baseline.

The CDR3 is made up of 14 amino acids. Only in-frame clones appear in the TCRdb table, and some are missing; sequencing was by immunoSEQ multiplex PCR. The sample yields approximately 150,000 clones, under 95% seen once. The gene calls are TRBV21-1 and TRBJ1-5; the table's TRBD1 call for D was not verified on the DNA. TRBV21-1 is a pseudogene locus. The receptor comes from an adult who received the AZD1222 COVID-19 vaccine. Source: peripheral blood, taken 28 days after the second AZD1222 dose. DNA for the CDR3: TGTGCCAGCAGCAGGGCAGGCCCCAATCAGCCCCAGCATTTT. Encoded protein: CASSRAGPNQPQHF.